This TCR beta chain was profiled in a study of T cell changes during pregnancy in multiple sclerosis. TCRdb's table, derived via immunoSEQ multiplex PCR, lists solely in-frame clones and lacks some. This table holds 35,000 to 45,000 clones, around 94% found once. Per the germline V gene, CDR1 is SGDLS and CDR2 is YYNGEE. There are 13 residues in the CDR3. Trimming stripped 2 bases from V and 0 bases from J, with 6 bases between. This specimen consisted of CD8+ T cells from peripheral blood mononuclear cells, obtained in the third trimester of pregnancy. The sequence was obtained from a female donor with multiple sclerosis, enrolled in a pregnancy study. The rearrangement uses TRBV9 and TRBJ2-7, with D perhaps matching TRBD1 (5 bases). The CDR3 nucleotides are TGTGCCAGCAGCGTTGACAGCTCCTACGAGCAGTACTTC. Translation: CASSVDSSYEQYF. Looking up the rest from reference TRBV9 and TRBJ2-7 gives the full variable domain: DSGVTQTPKHLITATGQRVTLRCSPRSGDLSVYWYQQSLDQGLQFLIQYYNGEERAKGNILERFSAQQFPDLHSELNLSSLELGDSALYFCASSVDSSYEQYFGPGTRLTVT.